This T cell receptor (beta chain) comes out of a study of early stage breast cancer tumors. As for this clone: Its antigen is as yet unknown.

The V gene end was trimmed by 6 bases and the J gene end by 7 bases; junction bases not matched to a gene: 10. Germline V gene sequence: CDR1 SGHNT, CDR2 YYREEE (reference sequence). The CDR3 contains 15 residues. Study observations and caveats: Comparing each tissue with blood distinguished tumor from normal in about 90% of the 16 patients. Functional markers like CD4, CD8 and FOXP3 were missed in bulk sequencing.

TCRdb's copy holds only in-frame clones and misses some; the assay was immunoSEQ multiplex PCR. The sample lists around 25,000 clones; roughly 64% were seen once. The sequencing input was breast tumor tissue. The receptor comes from a person in their sixties with breast cancer. The chain has TRBV5-4 and TRBJ2-1, with 10 bases that match TRBD1. Written as DNA, the CDR3 is TGTGCCAGCAACAGACAGGGGGCGGGCAAAAATGAGCAGTTCTTC. Translating it yields CASNRQGAGKNEQFF. Full variable domain (missing parts from reference TRBV5-4 and TRBJ2-1): ETGVTQSPTHLIKTRGQQVTLRCSSQSGHNTVSWYQQALGQGPQFIFQYYREEENGRGNFPPRFSGLQFPNYSSELNVNALELDDSALYLCASNRQGAGKNEQFFGPGTRLTVL.